This T cell receptor (beta chain) stems from a study of T cell responses to AZD1222 COVID-19 vaccine (dated by TCRdb to the early 2020s). Background for the entire study: A total of about 230 trial participants underwent TCR sequencing, of whom 200 to 220 received two doses of AZD1222 and around 25 received two doses of the MenACWY control vaccine. Trial participants were enrolled by age into subgroups of 18-55, 56-69 and 70-plus years, and around 150, 28 and 57 TCR-sequenced participants, respectively, were included in these subgroups. Overall study results and their limits: In the small 56-69-year group, the increase in depth fell short of significance, most likely because of low power. Conclusions about previously exposed vaccinees are limited because only five or six AZD1222 recipients were SARS-CoV-2 seropositive at baseline. CD4 TCRs associated with the vaccine covered the entire spike protein, and the dominant responses were in regions 160-218 and 743-854. Because no day 14 peak-response samples were available, the repertoires could be characterized only after the peak T cell response. Nearly half of unique spike-specific TCRs reportedly recognized epitopes outside regions mutated in the B.1.351 and B.1.1.7 variants. After two AZD1222 doses, both the breadth and the depth of spike-specific TCRs were significantly higher than at day 0 and than in MenACWY recipients. Participants were mostly white British and included more females than males, and it was suggested by the authors that clonal diversity may have been underestimated.

The CDR3 regions of human TCRbeta chains were analyzed by immunosequencing. Regarding the original processing steps: TCRs in the repertoires were matched against a reference library of SARS-CoV-2-specific TCRs that had been generated with the MIRA antigen-specificity platform. Breadth was defined as the fraction of unique TCRs that were SARS-CoV-2-associated, and depth was defined as the fraction of total T cells that were SARS-CoV-2-associated. Using the MIRA data, every spike-specific TCR was mapped to the spike region that the TCR reacted to and assigned to either a CD4 or a CD8 class. Log10-transformed breadth and depth values were compared by one-way ANOVA with Sidak's multiple comparisons tests. TCRdb obtained this table from immuneACCESS and retained in-frame rearrangements with V and J assigned. These tables miss some clones; where compared with another copy, unresolved V genes account for less than half of the shortfall, and the remainder is unexplained. V, J and clone size were drawn from that table, and D and trimming were deduced from the DNA. In all, the sample holds 200,000 to 250,000 clones, and around 94% of those were seen once. Over 1.5% of the sample goes to the ten largest clones.

The time point label, read with the paper, signifies: about 28 days (+/-7) after the second vaccine dose. The label giving this sample's treatment or condition can be read as: meningococcal conjugate vaccine given as trial control. Vaccinee samples came from UK trials COV001 and COV002, including a single-blind randomized controlled phase 2/3 trial of AZD1222 (ChAdOx1 nCoV-19) in healthy adults. Trial participant PBMC samples were collected at day 0 and day 28 after the second dose for TCRbeta chain sequencing. The V end gives up 2 bases and the J end 6 bases, leaving 7 bases in the junction not matched to a gene. Its CDR3 holds 15 amino acids, cysteine through phenylalanine. The read is trimmed to its CDR3 DNA, 45 bases read in frame from base 1. The germline V gene yields SGHRS for CDR1 and YFSETQ for CDR2. A word on this clone: Its antigen is currently not known. Base quality data are lacking; no much larger clone is found one base away.

This receptor was obtained from an adult who received the MenACWY meningococcal vaccine as a control. This sequence uses TRBV5-1 and TRBJ2-1, with 8 central nucleotides matching TRBD2. The input for sequencing was peripheral blood, taken 28 days after the second dose of the MenACWY control vaccine. The CDR3 sequence is CASSFSSGSGNEQFF. At the DNA level, the sequence is TGCGCCAGCAGCTTCTCCAGCGGGAGTGGCAATGAGCAGTTCTTC.